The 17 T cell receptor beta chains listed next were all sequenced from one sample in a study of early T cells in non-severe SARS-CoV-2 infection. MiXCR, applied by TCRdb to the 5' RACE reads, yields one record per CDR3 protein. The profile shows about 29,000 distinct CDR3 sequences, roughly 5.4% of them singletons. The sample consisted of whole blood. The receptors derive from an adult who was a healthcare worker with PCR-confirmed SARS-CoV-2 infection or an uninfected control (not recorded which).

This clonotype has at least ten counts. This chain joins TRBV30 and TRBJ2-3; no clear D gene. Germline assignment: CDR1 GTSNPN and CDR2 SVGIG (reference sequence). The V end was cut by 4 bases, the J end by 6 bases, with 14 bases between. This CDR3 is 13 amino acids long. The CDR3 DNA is TGTGCCTGGACCCGGCGTGAGTTCGATACGCAGTATTTT. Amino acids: CAWTRREFDTQYF. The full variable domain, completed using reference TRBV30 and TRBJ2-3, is SQTIHQWPATLVQPVGSPLSLECTVEGTSNPNLYWYRQAAGRGLQLLFYSVGIGQISSEVPQNLSASRPQDRQFILSSKKLLLSDSGFYLCAWTRREFDTQYFGPGTRLTVL.

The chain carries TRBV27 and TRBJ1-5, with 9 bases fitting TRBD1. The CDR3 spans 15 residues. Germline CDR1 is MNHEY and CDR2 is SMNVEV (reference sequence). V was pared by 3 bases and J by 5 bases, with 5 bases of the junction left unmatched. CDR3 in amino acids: CASSFEGQGHQPQHF. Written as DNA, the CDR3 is TGTGCCAGCAGTTTCGAGGGACAGGGTCATCAGCCCCAGCATTTT.

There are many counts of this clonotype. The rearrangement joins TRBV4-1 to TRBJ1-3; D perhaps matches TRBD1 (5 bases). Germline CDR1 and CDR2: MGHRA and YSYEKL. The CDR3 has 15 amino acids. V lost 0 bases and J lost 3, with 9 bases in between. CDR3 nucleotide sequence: TGCGCCAGCAGCCAAGAAGGGACGGTTGGAAACACCATATATTTT. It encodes CASSQEGTVGNTIYF.

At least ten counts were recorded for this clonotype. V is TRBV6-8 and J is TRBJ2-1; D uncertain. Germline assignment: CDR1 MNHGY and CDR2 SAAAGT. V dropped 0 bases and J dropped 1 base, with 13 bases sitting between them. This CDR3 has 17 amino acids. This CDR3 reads CASSYSKVCSSYNEQFF. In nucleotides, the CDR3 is TGTGCCAGCAGTTACTCGAAGGTCTGCAGTTCCTACAATGAGCAGTTCTTC.

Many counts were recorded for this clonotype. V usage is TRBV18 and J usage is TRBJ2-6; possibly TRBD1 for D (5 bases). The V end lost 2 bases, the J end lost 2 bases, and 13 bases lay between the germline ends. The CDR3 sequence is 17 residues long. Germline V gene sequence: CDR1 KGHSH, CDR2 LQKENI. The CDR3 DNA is TGTGCCAGCTCACCAGGACAAGGCATAGCTGGGGCCAACGTCCTGACTTTC. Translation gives CASSPGQGIAGANVLTF.

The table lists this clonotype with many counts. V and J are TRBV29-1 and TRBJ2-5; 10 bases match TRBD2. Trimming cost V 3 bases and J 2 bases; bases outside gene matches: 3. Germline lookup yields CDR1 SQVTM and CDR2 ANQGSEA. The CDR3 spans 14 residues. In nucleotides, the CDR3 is TGCAGCGTTGAGGGACTAGCGCTACAAGAGACCCAGTACTTC. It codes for CSVEGLALQETQYF.

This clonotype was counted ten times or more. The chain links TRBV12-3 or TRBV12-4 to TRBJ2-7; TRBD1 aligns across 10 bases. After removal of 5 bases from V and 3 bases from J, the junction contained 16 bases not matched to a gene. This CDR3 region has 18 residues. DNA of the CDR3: TGTGCCAGCAGTCCCCTCTTGCAGTTCGGACAGGGGGACTACGAGCAGTACTTC. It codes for CASSPLLQFGQGDYEQYF.

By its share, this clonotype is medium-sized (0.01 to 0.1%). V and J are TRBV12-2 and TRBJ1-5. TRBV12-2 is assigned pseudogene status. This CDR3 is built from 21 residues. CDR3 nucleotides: TGTGCAAGTCGCTTAGTTGACGGCGTATTTCCGATTAAATCCCAAAATCAGCCCCAGCATTTT. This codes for CASRLVDGVFPIKSQNQPQHF.

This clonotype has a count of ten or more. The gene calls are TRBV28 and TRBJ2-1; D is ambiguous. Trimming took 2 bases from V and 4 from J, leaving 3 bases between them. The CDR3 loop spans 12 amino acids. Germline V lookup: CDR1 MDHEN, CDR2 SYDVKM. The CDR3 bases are TGTGCCAGCAGTTTACAGTACAATGAGCAGTTCTTC. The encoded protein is CASSLQYNEQFF. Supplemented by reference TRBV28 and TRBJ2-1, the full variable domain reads DVKVTQSSRYLVKRTGEKVFLECVQDMDHENMFWYRQDPGLGLRLIYFSYDVKMKEKGDIPEGYSVSREKKERFSLILESASTNQTSMYLCASSLQYNEQFFGPGTRLTVL.

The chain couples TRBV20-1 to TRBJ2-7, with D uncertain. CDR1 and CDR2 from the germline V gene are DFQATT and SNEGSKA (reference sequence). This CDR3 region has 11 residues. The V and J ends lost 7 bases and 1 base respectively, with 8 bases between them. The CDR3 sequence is CSGTSSYEQYF. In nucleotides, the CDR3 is TGCAGTGGCACGAGTTCCTACGAGCAGTACTTC.

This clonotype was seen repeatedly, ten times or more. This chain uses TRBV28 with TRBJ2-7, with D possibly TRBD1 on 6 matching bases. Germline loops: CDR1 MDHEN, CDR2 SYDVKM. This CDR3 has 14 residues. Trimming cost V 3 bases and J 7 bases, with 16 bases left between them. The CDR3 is CASSFSTEGDEQYF. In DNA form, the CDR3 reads TGTGCCAGCAGTTTTAGTACCGAGGGGGATGAGCAGTACTTC. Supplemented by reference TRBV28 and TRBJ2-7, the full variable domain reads DVKVTQSSRYLVKRTGEKVFLECVQDMDHENMFWYRQDPGLGLRLIYFSYDVKMKEKGDIPEGYSVSREKKERFSLILESASTNQTSMYLCASSFSTEGDEQYFGPGTRLTVT.

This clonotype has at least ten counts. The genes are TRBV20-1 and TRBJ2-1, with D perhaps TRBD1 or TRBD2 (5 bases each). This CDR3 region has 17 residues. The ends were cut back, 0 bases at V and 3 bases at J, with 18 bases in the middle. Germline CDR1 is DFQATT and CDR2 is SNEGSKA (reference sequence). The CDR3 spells CSARDAEGQGRYNEQFF. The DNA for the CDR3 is TGCAGTGCTAGAGATGCAGAGGGGCAGGGTCGCTACAATGAGCAGTTCTTC.

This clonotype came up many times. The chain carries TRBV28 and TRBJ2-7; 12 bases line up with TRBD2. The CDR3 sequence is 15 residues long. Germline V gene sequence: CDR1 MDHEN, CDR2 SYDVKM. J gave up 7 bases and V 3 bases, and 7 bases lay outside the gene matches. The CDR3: CASSFRLAGVGEQYF. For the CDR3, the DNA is TGTGCCAGCAGTTTCCGACTAGCGGGAGTGGGAGAGCAGTACTTC.

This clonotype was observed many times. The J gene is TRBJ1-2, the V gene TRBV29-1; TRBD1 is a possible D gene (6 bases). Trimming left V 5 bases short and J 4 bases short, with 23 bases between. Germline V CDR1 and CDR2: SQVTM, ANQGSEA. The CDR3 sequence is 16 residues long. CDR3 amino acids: CSVRQRSEGEVYGYTF. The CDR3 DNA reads TGCAGCGTTCGACAGCGCAGTGAGGGGGAGGTCTATGGCTACACCTTC.

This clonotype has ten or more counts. The DNA for the CDR3 is TGTGCCAGCAGCTTAGTGGCAGAAGCCACCGGGGAGCTGTTTTTT. Translation gives CASSLVAEATGELFF. J is TRBJ2-2 and V is TRBV7-6; the D is unclear. Trimming cost V 1 base and J 4 bases, with 10 bases left between them. Germline V CDR1 and CDR2: SGHVS, FNYEAQ. This CDR3 has 15 residues.

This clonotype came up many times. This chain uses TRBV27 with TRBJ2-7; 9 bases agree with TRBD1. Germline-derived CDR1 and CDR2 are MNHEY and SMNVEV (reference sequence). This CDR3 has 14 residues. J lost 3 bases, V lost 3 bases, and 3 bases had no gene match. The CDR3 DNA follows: TGTGCCAGCAGTTTTGGGACAGGGAACTACGAGCAGTACTTC. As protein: CASSFGTGNYEQYF.

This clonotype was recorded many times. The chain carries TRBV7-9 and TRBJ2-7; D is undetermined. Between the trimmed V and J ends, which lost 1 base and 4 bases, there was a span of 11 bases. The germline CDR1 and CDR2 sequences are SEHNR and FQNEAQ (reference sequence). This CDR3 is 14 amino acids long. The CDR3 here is CASSLGSSLYEQYF. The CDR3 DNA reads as TGTGCCAGCAGCTTAGGGTCCAGCCTTTACGAGCAGTACTTC.